This TCR beta chain was identified during a study of blood T cell repertoires in COVID-19. About the study: Samples representing acute and convalescent COVID-19 were sourced from the United States, Italy and Spain.

Data came from immunoSEQ multiplex PCR; TCRdb stores just in-frame clones and leaves some out. The data contain fewer than 200,000 clones, about 91% of them seen just once; the ten biggest clones take up 1.5% to 2%. Germline lookup yields CDR1 SGHNT and CDR2 YYREEE (reference sequence). The V segment lost 2 bases and the J segment 3 bases; nucleotides outside the gene matches: 2. This CDR3 contains 14 residues. The sequence was obtained from a woman between 45 and 65 years old with acute or convalescent COVID-19. The gene calls are TRBV5-4 and TRBJ2-7, with 10 nucleotides matching TRBD2. The sequenced sample was peripheral blood. DNA of the CDR3: TGTGCCAGCAGCTTAGGACTAGCGGACTACGAGCAGTACTTC. This codes for CASSLGLADYEQYF.